These T cell receptor beta chains were read from a single sample in a study of OX40 agonist ivuxolimab in advanced cancers. TCRdb's table, derived via immunoSEQ multiplex PCR, lists solely in-frame clones and lacks some. This table has more than 45,000 clones, 70% to 80% appearing once. The input for sequencing was CD4+ or CD8+ T cells sorted from blood, taken in a trial of the OX40 agonist ivuxolimab. The source is an adult with an advanced solid tumor such as melanoma, head and neck, liver or kidney cancer. The CDR3 runs from the conserved cysteine through the conserved F or W. The order of the fields is CDR3 DNA, CDR3 protein, V gene, J gene, D gene, clone size. A D gene is named only where the DNA matches it firmly. The listing skips clone size in some rows; elsewhere it reads once, few, many or a size class.

cdr3_nt: TGTGCCAGCAGGGCCACTAGCGGGTCTAACACCGGGGAGCTGTTTTTT
cdr3_aa: CASRATSGSNTGELFF
v_call: TRBV2
j_call: TRBJ2-2
d_call: TRBD2
clone_size: .

cdr3_nt: TGCGCCAGCAGCTTGGCCATTGAGGATACGCAGTATTTT
cdr3_aa: CASSLAIEDTQYF
v_call: TRBV5-1
j_call: TRBJ2-3
d_call: .
clone_size: .

cdr3_nt: TGTGCCAGCAACTTACTTAGGGCGGGGGACAGGGGACTTATCACTGAAGCTTTCTTT
cdr3_aa: CASNLLRAGDRGLITEAFF
v_call: TRBV4-2
j_call: TRBJ1-1
d_call: TRBD1
clone_size: .

cdr3_nt: TGTGCCAGCAGTCGGGACAGGGGCTATGGCTACACCTTC
cdr3_aa: CASSRDRGYGYTF
v_call: TRBV6-4
j_call: TRBJ1-2
d_call: TRBD1
clone_size: once

cdr3_nt: TGTGCCAGCTCCCCAATGGCAGGGGGCTTTGGCTACACCTTC
cdr3_aa: CASSPMAGGFGYTF
v_call: TRBV2
j_call: TRBJ1-2
d_call: TRBD1
clone_size: .

cdr3_nt: TGTGCCAGTAGTATAACGGGGCGGGGCTCCTACAATGAGCAGTTCTTC
cdr3_aa: CASSITGRGSYNEQFF
v_call: TRBV19
j_call: TRBJ2-1
d_call: .
clone_size: .

cdr3_nt: TGTGCCAGCAGCTCTAGGGGGGGCGGGACCCAGTACTTC
cdr3_aa: CASSSRGGGTQYF
v_call: TRBV7-2
j_call: TRBJ2-5
d_call: .
clone_size: once

cdr3_nt: TGCGCCAGCAGCCAAGGACTAGCGGGAGAAGGTGAGCAGTTCTTC
cdr3_aa: CASSQGLAGEGEQFF
v_call: TRBV4-1
j_call: TRBJ2-1
d_call: TRBD2
clone_size: once

cdr3_nt: TGTGCCAGCAGCTTAACATTGGGCAATCAGCCCCAGCATTTT
cdr3_aa: CASSLTLGNQPQHF
v_call: TRBV6-6
j_call: TRBJ1-5
d_call: .
clone_size: .

cdr3_nt: TGTGCCAGCAGCGACTACGAGACCCAGTACTTC
cdr3_aa: CASSDYETQYF
v_call: TRBV5-6
j_call: TRBJ2-5
d_call: .
clone_size: .

cdr3_nt: TGTGCCAGCAGCGGGGGGTATCAAGAGACCCAGTACTTC
cdr3_aa: CASSGGYQETQYF
v_call: TRBV5-4
j_call: TRBJ2-5
d_call: .
clone_size: few

cdr3_nt: TGTGCCAGCAGCCGAGCTACAACGCCGGGCAGCCACCAGTCCACAGATACGCAGTATTTT
cdr3_aa: CASSRATTPGSHQSTDTQYF
v_call: TRBV14
j_call: TRBJ2-3
d_call: .
clone_size: .

cdr3_nt: TGTGCCAGCAGCTTCTCAGGGGGCCCCCTCTACGAGCAGTACTTC
cdr3_aa: CASSFSGGPLYEQYF
v_call: TRBV5-4
j_call: TRBJ2-7
d_call: TRBD1
clone_size: .

cdr3_nt: TGTGCCAGTAGTATGCGACAGAGCAATCAGCCCCAGCATTTT
cdr3_aa: CASSMRQSNQPQHF
v_call: TRBV19
j_call: TRBJ1-5
d_call: .
clone_size: .

cdr3_nt: TGTGCCAGCAGCCGACAGTATGCAACTAATGAAAAACTGTTTTTT
cdr3_aa: CASSRQYATNEKLFF
v_call: TRBV6-5
j_call: TRBJ1-4
d_call: .
clone_size: few

cdr3_nt: TGTGCCAGCAGCCCGGACAGGGGGCTTGGCACAGATACGCAGTATTTT
cdr3_aa: CASSPDRGLGTDTQYF
v_call: TRBV5-6
j_call: TRBJ2-3
d_call: TRBD1
clone_size: .

cdr3_nt: TGTGCCAGCAGGCTGGAGGTGTTTAGCAATCAGCCCCAGCATTTT
cdr3_aa: CASRLEVFSNQPQHF
v_call: TRBV5-5
j_call: TRBJ1-5
d_call: .
clone_size: .

cdr3_nt: TGTGCCAGCAGTACACCGGGTTACGAGCAGTACTTC
cdr3_aa: CASSTPGYEQYF
v_call: TRBV6-5
j_call: TRBJ2-7
d_call: .
clone_size: .

cdr3_nt: TGTGCCAGCAGCATCACAAGTGGCTACACCTTC
cdr3_aa: CASSITSGYTF
v_call: TRBV7-9
j_call: TRBJ1-2
d_call: .
clone_size: many

cdr3_nt: TGTGCCAGCTCACAGACGGACAGCCTCATATTTGGTGAAGCTTTCTTT
cdr3_aa: CASSQTDSLIFGEAFF
v_call: TRBV18
j_call: TRBJ1-1
d_call: .
clone_size: .

cdr3_nt: TGTGCCAGCAGCCTTGTGGGACAGGCCTATTCACCCCTCCACTTT
cdr3_aa: CASSLVGQAYSPLHF
v_call: TRBV7-2
j_call: TRBJ1-6
d_call: TRBD1
clone_size: .

cdr3_nt: TGTGCCAGCAGCTTAGATCTACGGGGCGCTGAAGCTTTCTTT
cdr3_aa: CASSLDLRGAEAFF
v_call: TRBV11-2
j_call: TRBJ1-1
d_call: .
clone_size: .

cdr3_nt: TGTGCCAGCAGCTTAGACGCGTTTACGGGCTATGGCTACACCTTC
cdr3_aa: CASSLDAFTGYGYTF
v_call: TRBV7-9
j_call: TRBJ1-2
d_call: .
clone_size: .

cdr3_nt: TGCGCCAGCAGCATGTGGGACGTCGCCTACGAGCAGTACTTC
cdr3_aa: CASSMWDVAYEQYF
v_call: TRBV5-1
j_call: TRBJ2-7
d_call: .
clone_size: .

cdr3_nt: TGCGCCAGCAGACGGGACACTCAAGAGACCCAGTACTTC
cdr3_aa: CASRRDTQETQYF
v_call: TRBV5-1
j_call: TRBJ2-5
d_call: .
clone_size: once

cdr3_nt: TGTGCCATCAGTGATCGCTCCACTGAAGCTTTCTTT
cdr3_aa: CAISDRSTEAFF
v_call: TRBV10-3
j_call: TRBJ1-1
d_call: .
clone_size: .

cdr3_nt: TGTGCCAGCAGCGCGGACTCTGGGGCCAACGTCCTGACTTTC
cdr3_aa: CASSADSGANVLTF
v_call: TRBV7-3
j_call: TRBJ2-6
d_call: .
clone_size: .

cdr3_nt: TGTGCCAGCAGTTCGATGACTAGCGGGGGGGCCGAGACCCAGTACTTC
cdr3_aa: CASSSMTSGGAETQYF
v_call: TRBV6-5
j_call: TRBJ2-5
d_call: TRBD2
clone_size: .

cdr3_nt: TGTGCCAGCAGACTAAGGGTGGGGGGAGATCAGCCCCAGCATTTT
cdr3_aa: CASRLRVGGDQPQHF
v_call: TRBV6-1
j_call: TRBJ1-5
d_call: .
clone_size: .

cdr3_nt: TGTGCCAGCACCCTAGGAGGTTCAGGGAACACTGAAGCTTTCTTT
cdr3_aa: CASTLGGSGNTEAFF
v_call: TRBV6-1
j_call: TRBJ1-1
d_call: .
clone_size: .

cdr3_nt: TGCGCCAGCAGCTTCACAGGCGGCTATGGCTACACCTTC
cdr3_aa: CASSFTGGYGYTF
v_call: TRBV10-1
j_call: TRBJ1-2
d_call: .
clone_size: .

cdr3_nt: TGTGCCATCAGTGACCCGGGGGGGGGAAGCAGCACAGATACGCAGTATTTT
cdr3_aa: CAISDPGGGSSTDTQYF
v_call: TRBV10-3
j_call: TRBJ2-3
d_call: TRBD2
clone_size: .

cdr3_nt: TGTGCCAGTAGTCAATCAGCGGGCTACGAGCAGTACTTC
cdr3_aa: CASSQSAGYEQYF
v_call: TRBV19
j_call: TRBJ2-7
d_call: .
clone_size: .

cdr3_nt: TGCGCCAGCAGCTTGATGATTGGAACTGAAGCTTTCTTT
cdr3_aa: CASSLMIGTEAFF
v_call: TRBV5-1
j_call: TRBJ1-1
d_call: .
clone_size: .

cdr3_nt: TGTGCCAGCAGTGAACAGGGGTTGGAGACCCAGTACTTC
cdr3_aa: CASSEQGLETQYF
v_call: TRBV6-5
j_call: TRBJ2-5
d_call: TRBD1
clone_size: .

cdr3_nt: TGTGCCAGCAGCTACTACAGGGAGTCGGGAAACACCATATATTTT
cdr3_aa: CASSYYRESGNTIYF
v_call: TRBV11-3
j_call: TRBJ1-3
d_call: .
clone_size: .

cdr3_nt: TGTGCCAGCAGCTTGTCCAGAAATCAGTTCTCCTACAATGAGCAGTTCTTC
cdr3_aa: CASSLSRNQFSYNEQFF
v_call: TRBV5-8
j_call: TRBJ2-1
d_call: .
clone_size: .

cdr3_nt: TGTGCCAGCGAGGGGTCATCTGGCAATCAGCCCCAGCATTTT
cdr3_aa: CASEGSSGNQPQHF
v_call: TRBV6-6
j_call: TRBJ1-5
d_call: .
clone_size: .

cdr3_nt: TGTGCCAGCCTCGAGACAGTCATTAACTATGGCTACACCTTC
cdr3_aa: CASLETVINYGYTF
v_call: TRBV6-1
j_call: TRBJ1-2
d_call: .
clone_size: .

cdr3_nt: TGTGCCAGCAGCTCCCCCGCGGTTACAGATACGCAGTATTTT
cdr3_aa: CASSSPAVTDTQYF
v_call: TRBV7-3
j_call: TRBJ2-3
d_call: .
clone_size: once

cdr3_nt: TGTGCCAGCAGGGCAAGCGGGGGGGCGGTCTACGAGCAGTACTTC
cdr3_aa: CASRASGGAVYEQYF
v_call: TRBV5-6
j_call: TRBJ2-7
d_call: TRBD2
clone_size: .

cdr3_nt: TGTGCCAGCAGTTACTCGCCCGATTCACCCCTCCACTTT
cdr3_aa: CASSYSPDSPLHF
v_call: TRBV6-5
j_call: TRBJ1-6
d_call: .
clone_size: few